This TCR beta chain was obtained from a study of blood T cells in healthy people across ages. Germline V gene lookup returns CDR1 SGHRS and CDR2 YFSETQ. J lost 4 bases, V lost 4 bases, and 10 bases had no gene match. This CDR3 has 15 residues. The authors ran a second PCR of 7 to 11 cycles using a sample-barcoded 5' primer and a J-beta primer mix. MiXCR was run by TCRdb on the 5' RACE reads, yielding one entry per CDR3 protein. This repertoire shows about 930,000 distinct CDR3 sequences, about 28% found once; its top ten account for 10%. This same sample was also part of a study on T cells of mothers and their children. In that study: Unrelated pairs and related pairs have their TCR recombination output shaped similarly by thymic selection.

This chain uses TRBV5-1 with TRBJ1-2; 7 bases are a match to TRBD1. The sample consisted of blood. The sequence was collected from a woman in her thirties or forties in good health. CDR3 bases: TGCGCCAGCAGCGGCGGGACAGTCGGCATCTATGGCTACACCTTC. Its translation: CASSGGTVGIYGYTF.